This TCR beta chain comes out of a study of blood T cell repertoires in COVID-19. Background on the study: Whether acute or convalescent, the COVID-19 samples came from the United States, Italy and Spain.

Per the original methods: Quantification of nucleated cells was approximated via reference gene primer amplification. Sequencing used immunoSEQ multiplex PCR; TCRdb keeps in-frame clones, though not all of them. The V and J calls and the clone size are those of that table, but D and trimming were determined from the DNA. The sample yields 120,000 or so clones, roughly 85% seen once. Trimming took off 4 bases at V and 1 base at J, with 14 bases between the two ends. Germline V gene data show CDR1 as SGDLS and CDR2 as YYNGEE. This CDR3 contains 15 residues. Material: peripheral blood. The genes are TRBV9 and TRBJ1-1, with D possibly matching TRBD1 (5 bases). The sequence came from an elderly woman with acute or convalescent COVID-19. As DNA, the CDR3 is TGTGCCAGCAGCCAAGCTATTACAGGGAACACTGAAGCTTTCTTT. Translating gives CASSQAITGNTEAFF.